These T cell receptor beta chains were read from a single sample in a study of T cells in Graves' hyperthyroidism and ophthalmopathy. Each CDR3 protein gets one entry after TCRdb re-called the multiplex PCR reads with MiXCR. The repertoire holds hundreds of thousands of distinct CDR3 sequences, 14% to 15% seen once, with about 4% in the top ten. The sample comprised blood. The receptors originated from a woman aged 35 to 49 with Graves' ophthalmopathy. The CDR3 runs from the conserved cysteine through the conserved F or W. Each record gives: J gene, V gene, clone size, CDR3 length, D gene, CDR3 DNA, CDR3 protein. D genes are given only for firm matches. A clone size is listed for some rows: how often the clone was seen (once, few, many), or a class if it is expanded.

J gene: TRBJ2-2; V gene: TRBV7-9; clone size: many; CDR3 length: 16; D gene: -; CDR3 DNA: TGTGCCAGCAGCTTAGTCTCGGGATATCAAGGCGGGGAGCTGTTTTTT; CDR3 protein: CASSLVSGYQGGELFF
J gene: TRBJ1-2; V gene: TRBV2; clone size: many; CDR3 length: 15; D gene: TRBD1; CDR3 DNA: TGTGCCAGCAGGGTGACAGGGGGCGACGTGGATGGCTACACCTTC; CDR3 protein: CASRVTGGDVDGYTF
J gene: TRBJ1-1; V gene: TRBV12-3/TRBV12-4; clone size: many; CDR3 length: 14; D gene: -; CDR3 DNA: TGTGCCAGCAGTCCCAGGCCGCGAGGGACTGAAGCTTTCTTT; CDR3 protein: CASSPRPRGTEAFF
J gene: TRBJ1-5; V gene: TRBV29-1; clone size: many; CDR3 length: 14; D gene: -; CDR3 DNA: TGCAGCGTCGCGACAGACTATAGCAATCAGCCCCAGCATTTT; CDR3 protein: CSVATDYSNQPQHF
J gene: TRBJ1-1; V gene: TRBV7-9; clone size: many; CDR3 length: 15; D gene: TRBD1; CDR3 DNA: TGTGCCAGCAGCTTAGTGGACAGGGCGAACACTGAAGCTTTCTTT; CDR3 protein: CASSLVDRANTEAFF
J gene: TRBJ2-5; V gene: TRBV30; clone size: many; CDR3 length: 15; D gene: TRBD1; CDR3 DNA: TGTGCCTGGAATTCCGGGACAGGGCTAGAGGAGACCCAGTACTTC; CDR3 protein: CAWNSGTGLEETQYF
J gene: TRBJ2-5; V gene: TRBV6-5; clone size: many; CDR3 length: 16; D gene: TRBD2; CDR3 DNA: TGTGCCAGCAGTTACGGGACTAGCGGAGAGGGGAGGACCCAGTACTTC; CDR3 protein: CASSYGTSGEGRTQYF
J gene: TRBJ2-2; V gene: TRBV19; clone size: -; CDR3 length: 15; D gene: TRBD1; CDR3 DNA: TGTGCCAGTAGTATACAGGGGGCGAGTACCGGGGAGCTGTTTTTT; CDR3 protein: CASSIQGASTGELFF
J gene: TRBJ2-7; V gene: TRBV12-3/TRBV12-4; clone size: many; CDR3 length: 15; D gene: -; CDR3 DNA: TGTGCCAGCAGCAACACAGGGTTCTTTCCCTACGAGCAGTACTTC; CDR3 protein: CASSNTGFFPYEQYF
J gene: TRBJ2-7; V gene: TRBV20-1; clone size: -; CDR3 length: 16; D gene: -; CDR3 DNA: TGCAGTGCTAGAGAAATTCTGGGACCGAGTTTCTACGAGCAGTACTTC; CDR3 protein: CSAREILGPSFYEQYF
J gene: TRBJ2-5; V gene: TRBV30; clone size: many; CDR3 length: 14; D gene: TRBD2; CDR3 DNA: TGTGCCTGGAGTTTCACTAGCGGGAGAGAGACCCAGTACTTC; CDR3 protein: CAWSFTSGRETQYF
J gene: TRBJ1-1; V gene: TRBV28; clone size: many; CDR3 length: 15; D gene: -; CDR3 DNA: TGTGCCAGCAGTTCTGGGATTAGAGGGGTCCTGGTAGCTTTCTTT; CDR3 protein: CASSSGIRGVLVAFF
J gene: TRBJ2-7; V gene: TRBV6-5; clone size: many; CDR3 length: 11; D gene: -; CDR3 DNA: TGTGCCAGCAGACTAGTATCCGAGCAGTACTTC; CDR3 protein: CASRLVSEQYF
J gene: TRBJ1-1; V gene: TRBV3-1; clone size: few; CDR3 length: 15; D gene: TRBD1; CDR3 DNA: TGTGCCAGCAGCCCAGGGACAGGGGGCTTCGCTGAAGCTTTCTTT; CDR3 protein: CASSPGTGGFAEAFF
J gene: TRBJ1-2; V gene: TRBV28; clone size: many; CDR3 length: 14; D gene: -; CDR3 DNA: TGTGCCAGCAGTACAGGACCGACCCCCTATGGCTACACCTTC; CDR3 protein: CASSTGPTPYGYTF
J gene: TRBJ2-7; V gene: TRBV11-2; clone size: -; CDR3 length: 15; D gene: -; CDR3 DNA: TGTGCCAGCAGCTTAGATGACTACTCTACCTACGAGCAGTACTTC; CDR3 protein: CASSLDDYSTYEQYF
J gene: TRBJ2-3; V gene: TRBV25-1; clone size: few; CDR3 length: 15; D gene: -; CDR3 DNA: TGTGCCAGCAGTGAAGGCGGCGGGGCGACAGATACGCAGTATTTT; CDR3 protein: CASSEGGGATDTQYF
J gene: TRBJ2-7; V gene: TRBV24-1; clone size: many; CDR3 length: 16; D gene: TRBD2; CDR3 DNA: TGTGCCACCAGTGATTTAGTGGGGACTAGCGATGGCGAGCAGTACTTC; CDR3 protein: CATSDLVGTSDGEQYF
J gene: TRBJ1-1; V gene: TRBV6-2/TRBV6-3; clone size: -; CDR3 length: 13; D gene: -; CDR3 DNA: TGTGCCAGCAGTTACACGACACCTCTTGAAGCTTTCTTT; CDR3 protein: CASSYTTPLEAFF
J gene: TRBJ2-5; V gene: TRBV20-1; clone size: many; CDR3 length: 15; D gene: TRBD2; CDR3 DNA: TGCAGTGCTAGAGGACCGGGAGGGCCGTATAAGACCCAGTACTTC; CDR3 protein: CSARGPGGPYKTQYF
J gene: TRBJ2-1; V gene: TRBV28; clone size: -; CDR3 length: 13; D gene: -; CDR3 DNA: TGTGCCAGCAGCGCTGGGGGGGCTCCCGAGCAGTTCTTC; CDR3 protein: CASSAGGAPEQFF
J gene: TRBJ2-5; V gene: TRBV15; clone size: -; CDR3 length: 14; D gene: -; CDR3 DNA: TGTGCCACCAGCAGAGATGACAGAGAAGAGACCCAGTACTTC; CDR3 protein: CATSRDDREETQYF
J gene: TRBJ2-5; V gene: TRBV5-4; clone size: -; CDR3 length: 15; D gene: TRBD2; CDR3 DNA: TGTGCCAGCAGCTCCCCCGGGACTACTCAAGAGACCCAGTACTTC; CDR3 protein: CASSSPGTTQETQYF
J gene: TRBJ2-7; V gene: TRBV6-2/TRBV6-3; clone size: many; CDR3 length: 15; D gene: -; CDR3 DNA: TGTGCCAGCAGACTTACAGGGACGCCCCATTACGAGCAGTACTTC; CDR3 protein: CASRLTGTPHYEQYF
J gene: TRBJ2-4; V gene: TRBV27; clone size: many; CDR3 length: 16; D gene: -; CDR3 DNA: TGTGCCAGCAGTCGGGACGGAGGACTAGCCAAAAACATTCAGTACTTC; CDR3 protein: CASSRDGGLAKNIQYF
J gene: TRBJ2-7; V gene: TRBV6-5; clone size: many; CDR3 length: 14; D gene: -; CDR3 DNA: TGTGCCAGCAGTTTCTCGGGGGGCGTTTACGAGCAGTACTTC; CDR3 protein: CASSFSGGVYEQYF
J gene: TRBJ2-6; V gene: TRBV7-3; clone size: many; CDR3 length: 14; D gene: -; CDR3 DNA: TGTGCCAGCAGCTTGGGAATAGGGGCCAACGTCCTGACTTTC; CDR3 protein: CASSLGIGANVLTF
J gene: TRBJ1-5; V gene: TRBV12-3/TRBV12-4; clone size: many; CDR3 length: 17; D gene: -; CDR3 DNA: TGTGCCAGCAGTTTACGGACAGCTGCCTCTAGCAATCAGCCCCAGCATTTT; CDR3 protein: CASSLRTAASSNQPQHF
J gene: TRBJ1-5; V gene: TRBV20-1; clone size: many; CDR3 length: 12; D gene: TRBD1; CDR3 DNA: TGCAGTGCTCTCACAGGGGGCGAGCCCCAGCATTTT; CDR3 protein: CSALTGGEPQHF